A selection of T cell receptor beta chains follows, all from one sample in a study of T cells in tuberculosis. The method was immunoSEQ multiplex PCR; TCRdb's version includes in-frame clones alone and lacks a portion of them. Here the sample spans more than 45,000 clones, roughly 88% being singletons. The sample consisted of CD1b-GMM tetramer-negative cells sorted from PBMCs. All receptors come from an adult woman with latent tuberculosis. Both conserved end residues are part of each CDR3. D genes are given only for firm matches. The size of a clone is reported for some rows only, either as once, few or many, or as a class for expanded clones.

clone_size | j_call | v_call | d_call | cdr3_nt | cdr3_aa
- | TRBJ2-1 | TRBV29-1 | TRBD2 | TGCAGCGTTGAGGGTCGACTAGCCGCCAACTCCTACAATGAGCAGTTCTTC | CSVEGRLAANSYNEQFF
- | TRBJ1-2 | TRBV5-8 | TRBD1 | TGTGCCAGCAGAAGGACAGGGGGAGAAGGCTACACCTTC | CASRRTGGEGYTF
- | TRBJ1-2 | TRBV25-1 | TRBD1 | TGTGCCAGCAGTGAAGGGACAGGGCGCTATGGCTACACCTTC | CASSEGTGRYGYTF
- | TRBJ1-2 | TRBV30 | - | TGTGCCTGGATGGGTCGAACGGGTGGCTACACCTTC | CAWMGRTGGYTF
- | TRBJ2-5 | TRBV9 | TRBD2 | TGTGCCAGCAGCGTAGCCACTAGCGGACGTCCCGAGACCCAGTACTTC | CASSVATSGRPETQYF
- | TRBJ2-3 | TRBV28 | TRBD2 | TGTGCCAGCAGTCCGCCGGGACTAGCGGGAGTATTGGATACGCAGTATTTT | CASSPPGLAGVLDTQYF
few | TRBJ1-2 | TRBV6-1 | - | TGTGCCAGCAGACGACAGGAGTCAGGTGGCTACACCTTC | CASRRQESGGYTF
- | TRBJ2-7 | TRBV7-9 | - | TGTGCCAGCAGCTTAACTCCTAGCAGCGCCTACGAGCAGTACTTC | CASSLTPSSAYEQYF
- | TRBJ1-2 | TRBV7-9 | - | TGTGCCAGCAGCTTTTTGGAGGTGAGACGGTACTATGGCTACACCTTC | CASSFLEVRRYYGYTF
once | TRBJ2-7 | TRBV7-2 | TRBD1 | TGTGCCAGCAGCTTATCGACAGGGAACTCCTACGAGCAGTACTTC | CASSLSTGNSYEQYF
- | TRBJ2-7 | TRBV5-1 | TRBD2 | TGCGCCAGCAGCCTTAGCGGGACTAGCTCCTACGAGCAGTACTTC | CASSLSGTSSYEQYF
few | TRBJ1-5 | TRBV19 | - | TGTGCCAGTAGTACGTCTAGCAATCAGCCCCAGCATTTT | CASSTSSNQPQHF
- | TRBJ2-1 | TRBV28 | - | TGTGCCAGCAGTCCATTCAGCAGCGGGCATTACAACAATGAGCAGTTCTTC | CASSPFSSGHYNNEQFF
- | TRBJ1-1 | TRBV7-9 | TRBD1 | TGTGCCAGCAGCTTAGCGGGACAGGGGACCACTGAAGCTTTCTTT | CASSLAGQGTTEAFF
- | TRBJ2-1 | TRBV18 | TRBD2 | TGTGCCAGCTCACCAATTTTACTAGCGGGGGTAAATGAGCAGTTCTTC | CASSPILLAGVNEQFF
few | TRBJ1-2 | TRBV29-1 | - | TGCAGCGTCGGACCGGAGGGGATATATGGCTACACCTTC | CSVGPEGIYGYTF
- | TRBJ1-5 | TRBV25-1 | - | TGTGCCAGCAGTGAATTTGACAATCCCCAGCATTTT | CASSEFDNPQHF
- | TRBJ1-2 | TRBV19 | - | TGTGCCAGTAGTCCGCAGGGGACTAACTATGGCTACACCTTC | CASSPQGTNYGYTF
- | TRBJ1-2 | TRBV5-1 | - | TGCGCCAGCAGGCGTACCGATGTTGGCTATGGCTACACCTTC | CASRRTDVGYGYTF
once | TRBJ2-2 | TRBV7-6 | TRBD1 | TGTGCCAGCAGCTTAGGGGGACAGAGTAGAACCGGGGAGCTGTTTTTT | CASSLGGQSRTGELFF
- | TRBJ2-1 | TRBV30 | - | TGTGCCTGGAAGCCCTCATCCTACAATGAGCAGTTCTTC | CAWKPSSYNEQFF
- | TRBJ1-1 | TRBV7-9 | - | TGTGCCAGCAGCCCTGACAGCCGCAACACTGAAGCTTTCTTT | CASSPDSRNTEAFF
- | TRBJ2-1 | TRBV7-2 | TRBD2 | TGTGCCAGCAGCTTAGCGGGACTAATCGCTAATGAGCAGTTCTTC | CASSLAGLIANEQFF
- | TRBJ1-1 | TRBV30 | TRBD1 | TGTGCCTGGAGTGAGACAGGGCTTGAAGCTTTCTTT | CAWSETGLEAFF
- | TRBJ1-1 | TRBV5-1 | - | TGCGCCAGCAGCTGGGACACGGATGAAGCTTTCTTT | CASSWDTDEAFF
- | TRBJ2-1 | TRBV19 | - | TGTGCCAGTAGTATATCATCGGGAAATGAGCAGTTCTTC | CASSISSGNEQFF
- | TRBJ2-1 | TRBV7-9 | TRBD2 | TGTGCCAGCAGCTTAGTGGGGACTAGCGTTGCCCACAATGAGCAGTTCTTC | CASSLVGTSVAHNEQFF
- | TRBJ1-2 | TRBV19 | TRBD1 | TGTGCCACCCAGACAGGGGATGATGGCTACACCTTC | CATQTGDDGYTF